This T cell receptor (beta chain) was recovered during a study of control samples from healthy donors and cancer patients. Libraries were prepared by immunoSEQ multiplex PCR; TCRdb keeps only in-frame clonotypes and omits some of them. The table shows 140,000 to 150,000 clones, with 91% occurring only once. V was shortened by 0 bases and J by 5 bases, with 17 bases between the two germline ends. The CDR3 is 16 residues long. Germline CDR1 is MNHEY and CDR2 is SVGAGI. The clonotype comes from a man aged 25 to 45 in good health. This chain joins TRBV6-5 and TRBJ2-7; weak D call: TRBD1 (5 bases). The sample was blood. CDR3 sequence (DNA): TGTGCCAGCAGTTACTCGATTTCTCAGGGTGTCCACGAGCAGTACTTC. Translating gives CASSYSISQGVHEQYF.